A selection of T cell receptor beta chains follows, all from one sample in a study of cytomegalovirus exposure and HLA in healthy donors. Some clones are missing from TCRdb's copy, which holds only in-frame ones; the method was immunoSEQ multiplex PCR. Of 200,000 to 250,000 clones in the sample, more than 65% were seen once. Sequencing was performed on PBMCs. These receptors originate from a man aged 45-60 years in good health and CMV-seronegative. The CDR3 runs from the conserved cysteine through the conserved F or W. D genes are given only for firm matches. Not all rows give a size; the values are once, few, many and, for expanded clones, a class.

clone_size: -
d_call: TRBD2
v_call: TRBV28
j_call: TRBJ2-5
cdr3_aa: CASSFGAGVGTQYF
cdr3_nt: TGTGCCAGCAGTTTCGGGGCGGGAGTGGGGACCCAGTACTTC

clone_size: -
d_call: -
v_call: TRBV7-9
j_call: TRBJ1-5
cdr3_aa: CASSLGESTHNQPQHF
cdr3_nt: TGTGCCAGCAGCTTAGGGGAGTCCACTCACAATCAGCCCCAGCATTTT

clone_size: once
d_call: TRBD1
v_call: TRBV29-1
j_call: TRBJ1-1
cdr3_aa: CSVDRGSTEAFF
cdr3_nt: TGCAGCGTTGACAGGGGGAGCACTGAAGCTTTCTTT

clone_size: -
d_call: TRBD2
v_call: TRBV5-1
j_call: TRBJ2-7
cdr3_aa: CASSLAGDSYEQYF
cdr3_nt: TGCGCCAGCAGCTTAGCGGGAGATTCCTACGAGCAGTACTTC

clone_size: -
d_call: TRBD1
v_call: TRBV5-1
j_call: TRBJ2-5
cdr3_aa: CASSDPGGSETQYF
cdr3_nt: TGCGCCAGCAGTGACCCAGGGGGCTCGGAGACCCAGTACTTC

clone_size: -
d_call: TRBD1
v_call: TRBV15
j_call: TRBJ2-5
cdr3_aa: CATSRDRTGAAGETQYF
cdr3_nt: TGTGCCACCAGCAGAGATCGGACAGGGGCGGCGGGAGAGACCCAGTACTTC

clone_size: few
d_call: TRBD1
v_call: TRBV19
j_call: TRBJ2-6
cdr3_aa: CASSRDRGAPGANVLTF
cdr3_nt: TGTGCCAGTAGTAGGGACAGGGGGGCTCCTGGGGCCAACGTCCTGACTTTC

clone_size: -
d_call: TRBD1
v_call: TRBV28
j_call: TRBJ2-7
cdr3_aa: CASSLGTVSYEQYF
cdr3_nt: TGTGCCAGCAGCCTCGGGACAGTATCCTACGAGCAGTACTTC

clone_size: -
d_call: -
v_call: TRBV6-1
j_call: TRBJ2-3
cdr3_aa: CAGSLTGTDTQYF
cdr3_nt: TGTGCCGGCTCCTTGACAGGTACAGATACGCAGTATTTT

clone_size: -
d_call: TRBD2
v_call: TRBV4-1
j_call: TRBJ2-1
cdr3_aa: CASSQDPSGWARRSNEQFF
cdr3_nt: TGCGCCAGCAGCCAAGATCCTAGCGGGTGGGCCCGTCGATCCAATGAGCAGTTCTTC

clone_size: -
d_call: -
v_call: TRBV2
j_call: TRBJ1-1
cdr3_aa: CASSEVGREGTEAFF
cdr3_nt: TGTGCCAGCAGTGAAGTTGGCAGGGAGGGCACTGAAGCTTTCTTT

clone_size: -
d_call: TRBD2
v_call: TRBV27
j_call: TRBJ2-5
cdr3_aa: CASSLGASGTETQYF
cdr3_nt: TGTGCCAGCAGTTTGGGAGCTAGCGGGACAGAGACCCAGTACTTC

clone_size: few
d_call: -
v_call: TRBV27
j_call: TRBJ1-2
cdr3_aa: CASSPTANYGYTF
cdr3_nt: TGTGCCAGCAGCCCCACAGCCAACTATGGCTACACCTTC

clone_size: -
d_call: -
v_call: TRBV29-1
j_call: TRBJ1-2
cdr3_aa: CSVWTDYGYTF
cdr3_nt: TGCAGCGTCTGGACAGACTATGGCTACACCTTC

clone_size: -
d_call: -
v_call: TRBV7-6
j_call: TRBJ2-6
cdr3_aa: CASSLAGRGSGANGLTF
cdr3_nt: TGTGCCAGCAGCTTAGCGGGAAGGGGCTCTGGGGCCAACGGCCTGACTTTC

clone_size: few
d_call: -
v_call: TRBV21-1
j_call: TRBJ2-1
cdr3_aa: CAGGPTSGTSNEQFF
cdr3_nt: TGTGCAGGGGGTCCGACTAGCGGGACTTCCAATGAGCAGTTCTTC

clone_size: once
d_call: TRBD1
v_call: TRBV27
j_call: TRBJ2-7
cdr3_aa: CASSGPGQGGSYEQYF
cdr3_nt: TGTGCCAGCAGTGGTCCGGGACAGGGCGGCTCCTACGAGCAGTACTTC

clone_size: -
d_call: TRBD1
v_call: TRBV12-5
j_call: TRBJ2-7
cdr3_aa: CASGPGTGGIWEQYF
cdr3_nt: TGTGCTAGTGGTCCCGGGACAGGGGGAATATGGGAGCAGTACTTC

clone_size: -
d_call: TRBD2
v_call: TRBV19
j_call: TRBJ2-2
cdr3_aa: CATSGGAGYTGELFF
cdr3_nt: TGTGCCACTTCCGGGGGGGCGGGGTACACCGGGGAGCTGTTTTTT

clone_size: -
d_call: TRBD2
v_call: TRBV29-1
j_call: TRBJ2-2
cdr3_aa: CSVARLAANTGELFF
cdr3_nt: TGCAGCGTTGCTCGTCTAGCGGCCAACACCGGGGAGCTGTTTTTT

clone_size: -
d_call: -
v_call: TRBV5-1
j_call: TRBJ1-1
cdr3_aa: CASSLQGKGTEAFF
cdr3_nt: TGCGCCAGCAGCTTACAGGGAAAGGGTACTGAAGCTTTCTTT

clone_size: -
d_call: TRBD1
v_call: TRBV19
j_call: TRBJ1-2
cdr3_aa: CASSRDRRCYGYTF
cdr3_nt: TGTGCCAGTAGCCGGGACAGGCGCTGCTATGGCTACACCTTC

clone_size: few
d_call: -
v_call: TRBV5-4
j_call: TRBJ2-7
cdr3_aa: CASSPAGTFVKDEQYF
cdr3_nt: TGTGCCAGCAGCCCGGCAGGGACATTCGTAAAAGACGAGCAGTACTTC

clone_size: -
d_call: -
v_call: TRBV7-3
j_call: TRBJ1-2
cdr3_aa: CASSFMAGTNYGYTF
cdr3_nt: TGTGCCAGCAGCTTTATGGCAGGAACTAACTATGGCTACACCTTC

clone_size: -
d_call: TRBD1
v_call: TRBV6-1
j_call: TRBJ1-5
cdr3_aa: CASSGQGGGQPQHF
cdr3_nt: TGTGCCAGCAGTGGACAGGGTGGAGGTCAGCCCCAGCATTTT

clone_size: -
d_call: TRBD1
v_call: TRBV28
j_call: TRBJ2-1
cdr3_aa: CASRRTGSSYNEQFF
cdr3_nt: TGTGCCAGCAGAAGGACAGGGAGCTCCTACAATGAGCAGTTCTTC

clone_size: -
d_call: TRBD1
v_call: TRBV5-1
j_call: TRBJ1-3
cdr3_aa: CASSLATGPGGGNTIYF
cdr3_nt: TGCGCCAGCAGCTTGGCGACCGGCCCAGGGGGCGGAAACACCATATATTTT

clone_size: -
d_call: -
v_call: TRBV5-1
j_call: TRBJ2-2
cdr3_aa: CASSEPVRGKNTGELFF
cdr3_nt: TGCGCCAGCAGCGAGCCGGTGAGGGGGAAGAACACCGGGGAGCTGTTTTTT

clone_size: -
d_call: -
v_call: TRBV28
j_call: TRBJ1-4
cdr3_aa: CASSLRRGSAEKLFF
cdr3_nt: TGTGCCAGCAGTTTGAGGAGGGGATCTGCTGAAAAACTGTTTTTT

clone_size: -
d_call: TRBD1
v_call: TRBV11-2
j_call: TRBJ2-1
cdr3_aa: CAGTSGQGSYNEQFF
cdr3_nt: TGTGCCGGGACTTCCGGACAGGGTTCCTACAATGAGCAGTTCTTC

clone_size: -
d_call: -
v_call: TRBV5-6
j_call: TRBJ2-4
cdr3_aa: CASSPLQSPKLLAKNIQYF
cdr3_nt: TGTGCCAGCAGCCCGTTACAGAGCCCAAAGCTACTAGCCAAAAACATTCAGTACTTC

clone_size: -
d_call: TRBD2
v_call: TRBV2
j_call: TRBJ2-5
cdr3_aa: CASSEGGRGETQYF
cdr3_nt: TGTGCCAGCAGTGAGGGGGGGAGAGGGGAGACCCAGTACTTC

clone_size: -
d_call: TRBD1
v_call: TRBV7-9
j_call: TRBJ1-1
cdr3_aa: CASSLDGTGNTEAFF
cdr3_nt: TGTGCCAGCAGCTTAGATGGGACAGGGAACACTGAAGCTTTCTTT

clone_size: -
d_call: TRBD1
v_call: TRBV19
j_call: TRBJ1-1
cdr3_aa: CASSGNRGRNTEAFF
cdr3_nt: TGTGCCAGTAGTGGGAACAGGGGGCGAAACACTGAAGCTTTCTTT

clone_size: -
d_call: -
v_call: TRBV2
j_call: TRBJ2-2
cdr3_aa: CASSSASHTGELFF
cdr3_nt: TGTGCCAGCTCTTCGGCTAGTCACACCGGGGAGCTGTTTTTT

clone_size: -
d_call: -
v_call: TRBV18
j_call: TRBJ2-1
cdr3_aa: CASSPLSINEQFF
cdr3_nt: TGTGCCAGCTCACCACTAAGCATTAATGAGCAGTTCTTC

clone_size: -
d_call: TRBD1
v_call: TRBV5-4
j_call: TRBJ1-2
cdr3_aa: CASSLVGQGSGYTF
cdr3_nt: TGTGCCAGCAGCTTGGTGGGACAGGGAAGTGGCTACACCTTC

clone_size: -
d_call: -
v_call: TRBV29-1
j_call: TRBJ2-7
cdr3_aa: CSVGTGYEQYF
cdr3_nt: TGCAGCGTTGGGACTGGTTACGAGCAGTACTTC

clone_size: once
d_call: -
v_call: TRBV30
j_call: TRBJ1-2
cdr3_aa: CAWIPGTIYGYTF
cdr3_nt: TGTGCCTGGATCCCCGGGACAATCTATGGCTACACCTTC

clone_size: -
d_call: -
v_call: TRBV2
j_call: TRBJ2-2
cdr3_aa: CASSVQGLNTGELFF
cdr3_nt: TGTGCCAGCAGTGTGCAGGGTTTGAACACCGGGGAGCTGTTTTTT

clone_size: -
d_call: -
v_call: TRBV14
j_call: TRBJ1-1
cdr3_aa: CASSHVTDVDTEAFF
cdr3_nt: TGTGCCAGCAGCCATGTCACTGATGTGGACACTGAAGCTTTCTTT

clone_size: -
d_call: -
v_call: TRBV19
j_call: TRBJ1-6
cdr3_aa: CASSILSYNSPLHF
cdr3_nt: TGTGCCAGTAGTATTCTGAGTTATAATTCACCCCTCCACTTT

clone_size: -
d_call: TRBD2
v_call: TRBV18
j_call: TRBJ2-1
cdr3_aa: CASLLAGGPYEQFF
cdr3_nt: TGTGCCAGCTTACTAGCGGGAGGGCCCTATGAGCAGTTCTTC

clone_size: -
d_call: -
v_call: TRBV30
j_call: TRBJ1-1
cdr3_aa: CAWRFGNTEAFF
cdr3_nt: TGTGCCTGGAGGTTCGGGAACACTGAAGCTTTCTTT

clone_size: -
d_call: -
v_call: TRBV27
j_call: TRBJ2-7
cdr3_aa: CASRRQDTSYEQYF
cdr3_nt: TGTGCCAGCAGGCGACAGGACACCTCCTACGAGCAGTACTTC

clone_size: -
d_call: TRBD2
v_call: TRBV5-6
j_call: TRBJ2-1
cdr3_aa: CASSLDGGLAGVFLNEQFF
cdr3_nt: TGTGCCAGCAGTTTGGATGGGGGACTAGCGGGAGTGTTTTTAAATGAGCAGTTCTTC

clone_size: -
d_call: TRBD1
v_call: TRBV19
j_call: TRBJ1-1
cdr3_aa: CASSTVPGQGTGMNTEAFF
cdr3_nt: TGTGCCAGTAGTACCGTCCCGGGACAGGGAACGGGGATGAACACTGAAGCTTTCTTT

clone_size: -
d_call: -
v_call: TRBV2
j_call: TRBJ2-7
cdr3_aa: CASKVLSSYEQYF
cdr3_nt: TGTGCCAGCAAAGTTCTTAGCTCCTACGAGCAGTACTTC

clone_size: -
d_call: -
v_call: TRBV14
j_call: TRBJ2-7
cdr3_aa: CASSPQGMPQQYF
cdr3_nt: TGTGCCAGCAGCCCCCAGGGGATGCCACAGCAGTACTTC

clone_size: -
d_call: TRBD1
v_call: TRBV5-1
j_call: TRBJ1-6
cdr3_aa: CASSEGTGTSSPLHF
cdr3_nt: TGCGCCAGCAGCGAAGGGACAGGGACCTCTTCACCCCTCCACTTT

clone_size: -
d_call: TRBD2
v_call: TRBV19
j_call: TRBJ2-1
cdr3_aa: CASSITSVYNEQFF
cdr3_nt: TGTGCCAGTAGTATCACTAGCGTCTACAATGAGCAGTTCTTC

clone_size: -
d_call: -
v_call: TRBV29-1
j_call: TRBJ2-1
cdr3_aa: CSIRSGGNEQFF
cdr3_nt: TGCAGCATTCGGTCGGGTGGGAATGAGCAGTTCTTC

clone_size: -
d_call: -
v_call: TRBV6-1
j_call: TRBJ2-5
cdr3_aa: CASSSRQETQYF
cdr3_nt: TGTGCCAGCAGTAGCCGTCAAGAGACCCAGTACTTC

clone_size: -
d_call: TRBD2
v_call: TRBV5-1
j_call: TRBJ2-3
cdr3_aa: CASASGSRTDTQYF
cdr3_nt: TGCGCCAGCGCTAGCGGGAGTCGCACAGATACGCAGTATTTT

clone_size: -
d_call: TRBD2
v_call: TRBV7-2
j_call: TRBJ2-1
cdr3_aa: CASSSGTSGNQFF
cdr3_nt: TGTGCCAGCAGCTCCGGGACTAGCGGGAATCAGTTCTTC

clone_size: -
d_call: TRBD1
v_call: TRBV29-1
j_call: TRBJ2-1
cdr3_aa: CSVEGRDRYNEQFF
cdr3_nt: TGCAGCGTTGAGGGTCGGGACAGATACAATGAGCAGTTCTTC

clone_size: -
d_call: TRBD2
v_call: TRBV4-1
j_call: TRBJ2-1
cdr3_aa: CASSQDLAGGSNEQFF
cdr3_nt: TGCGCCAGCAGCCAAGATCTAGCGGGAGGGTCCAATGAGCAGTTCTTC

clone_size: -
d_call: TRBD1
v_call: TRBV7-3
j_call: TRBJ1-1
cdr3_aa: CASSLTGTGRTRAFF
cdr3_nt: TGTGCCAGCAGCTTAACGGGGACAGGGAGGACGCGGGCTTTCTTT